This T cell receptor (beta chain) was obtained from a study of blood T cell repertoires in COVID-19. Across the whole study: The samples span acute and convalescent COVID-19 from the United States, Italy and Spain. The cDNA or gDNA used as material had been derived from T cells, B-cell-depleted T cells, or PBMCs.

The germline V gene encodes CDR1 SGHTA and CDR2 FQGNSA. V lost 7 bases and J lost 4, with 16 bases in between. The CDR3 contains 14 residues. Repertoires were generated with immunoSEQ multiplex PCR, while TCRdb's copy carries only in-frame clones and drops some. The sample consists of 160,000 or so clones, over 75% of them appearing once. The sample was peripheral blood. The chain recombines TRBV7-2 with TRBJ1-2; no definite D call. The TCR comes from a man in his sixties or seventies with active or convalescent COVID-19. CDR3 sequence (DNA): TGTGCCAGCACCCCTAGAGGGCTAGTCTATGGCTACACCTTC. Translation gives CASTPRGLVYGYTF. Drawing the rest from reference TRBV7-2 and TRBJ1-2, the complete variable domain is GAGVSQSPSNKVTEKGKDVELRCDPISGHTALYWYRQSLGQGLEFLIYFQGNSAPDKSGLPSDRFSAERTGGSVSTLTIQRTQQEDSAVYLCASTPRGLVYGYTFGSGTRLTVV.